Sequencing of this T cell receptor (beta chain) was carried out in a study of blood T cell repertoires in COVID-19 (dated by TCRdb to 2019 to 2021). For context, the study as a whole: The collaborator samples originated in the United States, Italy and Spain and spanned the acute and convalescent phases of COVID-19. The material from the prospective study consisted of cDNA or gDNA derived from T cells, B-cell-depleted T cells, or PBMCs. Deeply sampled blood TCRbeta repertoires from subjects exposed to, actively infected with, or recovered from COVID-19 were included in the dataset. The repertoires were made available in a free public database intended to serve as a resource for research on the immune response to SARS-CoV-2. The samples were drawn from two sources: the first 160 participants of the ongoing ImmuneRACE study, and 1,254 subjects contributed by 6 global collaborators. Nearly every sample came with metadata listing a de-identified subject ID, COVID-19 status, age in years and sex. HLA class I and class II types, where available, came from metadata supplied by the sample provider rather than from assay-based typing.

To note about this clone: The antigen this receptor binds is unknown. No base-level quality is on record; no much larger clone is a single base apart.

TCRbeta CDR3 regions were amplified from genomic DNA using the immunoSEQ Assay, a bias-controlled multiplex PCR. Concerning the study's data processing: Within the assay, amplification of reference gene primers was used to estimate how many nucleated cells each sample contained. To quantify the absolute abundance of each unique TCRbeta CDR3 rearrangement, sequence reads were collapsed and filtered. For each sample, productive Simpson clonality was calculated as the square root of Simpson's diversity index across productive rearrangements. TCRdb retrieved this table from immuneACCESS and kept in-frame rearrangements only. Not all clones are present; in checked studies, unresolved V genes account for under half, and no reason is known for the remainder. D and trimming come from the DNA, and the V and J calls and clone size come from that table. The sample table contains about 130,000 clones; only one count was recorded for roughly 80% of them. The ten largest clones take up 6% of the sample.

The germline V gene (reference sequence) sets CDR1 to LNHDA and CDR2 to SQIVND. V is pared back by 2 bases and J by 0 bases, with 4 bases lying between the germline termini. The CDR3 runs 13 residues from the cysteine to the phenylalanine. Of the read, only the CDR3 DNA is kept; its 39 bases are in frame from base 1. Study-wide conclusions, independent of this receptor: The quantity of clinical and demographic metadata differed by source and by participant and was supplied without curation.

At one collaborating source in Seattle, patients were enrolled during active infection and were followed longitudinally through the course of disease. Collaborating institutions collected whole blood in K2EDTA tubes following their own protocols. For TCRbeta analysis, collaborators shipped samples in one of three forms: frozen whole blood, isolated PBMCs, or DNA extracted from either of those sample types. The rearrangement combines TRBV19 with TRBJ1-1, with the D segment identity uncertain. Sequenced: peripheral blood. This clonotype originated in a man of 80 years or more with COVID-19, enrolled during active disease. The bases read TGTGCCAGTAGTATACGTATGAACACTGAAGCTTTCTTT. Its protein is CASSIRMNTEAFF.